This T cell receptor (beta chain) appears in the sequencing data of a study of blood T cell repertoires in COVID-19. Study in general: Researchers got acute and convalescent COVID-19 samples from the United States, Italy and Spain. Nucleic acid was either cDNA or gDNA, and it came from T cells, B-cell-depleted T cells, or PBMCs.

This table comes from immunoSEQ multiplex PCR, and its TCRdb copy is limited to in-frame clones, with some not included. This sample has a few hundred thousand clones, with about 90% found just once. It was during active infection that Seattle patients were enrolled and then longitudinally followed. Germline V CDR1 and CDR2: SGHTS, YDEGEE. CDR3 size: 15 residues. V was trimmed by 0 bases and J by 3 bases, leaving 12 bases between them. The sequencing sample was made of peripheral blood. V is TRBV5-8 and J is TRBJ1-1; possibly TRBD1 for D (6 bases). This TCR was recovered from an older woman with COVID-19, enrolled during active disease. CDR3 DNA: TGTGCCAGCAGCTTGGCACTCCCAGGGGACACTGAAGCTTTCTTT. It codes for CASSLALPGDTEAFF. The full variable domain, completed using reference TRBV5-8 and TRBJ1-1, is EAGVTQSPTHLIKTRGQQATLRCSPISGHTSVYWYQQALGLGLQFLLWYDEGEERNRGNFPPRFSGRQFPNYSSELNVNALELEDSALYLCASSLALPGDTEAFFGQGTRLTVV.